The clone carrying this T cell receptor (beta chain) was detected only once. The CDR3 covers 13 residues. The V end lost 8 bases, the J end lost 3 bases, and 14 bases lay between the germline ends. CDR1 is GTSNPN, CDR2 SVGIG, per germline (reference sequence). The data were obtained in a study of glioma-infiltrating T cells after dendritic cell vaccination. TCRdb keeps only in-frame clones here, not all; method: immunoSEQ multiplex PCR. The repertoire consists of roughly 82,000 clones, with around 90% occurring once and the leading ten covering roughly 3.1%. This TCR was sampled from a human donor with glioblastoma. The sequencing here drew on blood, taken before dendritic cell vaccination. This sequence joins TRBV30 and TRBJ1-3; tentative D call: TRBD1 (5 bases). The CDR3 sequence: CAGRGNLGNTIYF. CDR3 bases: TGTGCCGGACGGGGGAACCTTGGAAACACCATATATTTT.